One sample yielded the 23 T cell receptor beta chains listed below, sequenced in a study of human thymus T cells. Here immunoSEQ multiplex PCR was the method, and the copy in TCRdb shows in-frame clones only, minus some. The sample records some 130,000 clones, 90% to 95% being singletons. During corrective heart surgery, resections were taken, and the thymus tissue came from them. Specimen: thymus tissue. The receptors derive from a boy younger than two with a congenital heart defect but otherwise immunologically healthy.

This rearrangement joins TRBV28 to TRBJ2-3, with D maybe TRBD2 (6 bases). CDR3 length: 15 residues. The germline V and J ends were trimmed by 2 bases and 4 bases, with 13 bases remaining between them. Looked up from germline, CDR1 is MDHEN and CDR2 is SYDVKM. CDR3 DNA sequence: TGTGCCAGCAGTTTACGCGGGGTCTGGGCAGATACGCAGTATTTT. This translates into CASSLRGVWADTQYF.

This clone was seen only once. V usage is TRBV4-1 and J usage is TRBJ2-7; TRBD2 aligns across 10 bases. V lost 2 bases and J lost 0; bases outside the gene matches: 4. The CDR3 sequence is 16 residues long. The germline gives CDR1 MGHRA, CDR2 YSYEKL. CDR3 coding DNA: TGCGCCAGCAGCCAATCACTAGCGGGGAACTCCTACGAGCAGTACTTC. It yields the protein CASSQSLAGNSYEQYF.

The V and J genes are TRBV30 and TRBJ1-2, with no clear D. This CDR3 has 12 amino acids. The germline V gene has CDR1 GTSNPN and CDR2 SVGIG (reference sequence). The V gene lost 2 bases and the J gene lost 7 bases, with 11 bases spanning the gap. The CDR3 loop is CAWSLIKGGYTF. DNA for the CDR3: TGTGCCTGGAGTCTGATAAAGGGTGGCTACACCTTC.

This clone was recorded only once. CDR3: CASSEWRTRYNEQFF. DNA for the CDR3: TGCGCCAGCAGTGAATGGAGGACTAGATACAATGAGCAGTTCTTC. The genes are TRBV10-2 and TRBJ2-1; 7 nucleotides match TRBD2. The CDR3 length is 15 residues. The germline V gene encodes CDR1 WSHSY and CDR2 SAAADI. Losses at the gene ends were 3 bases for V and 4 bases for J; bases not matched to a gene: 6.

This sequence joins TRBV5-1 and TRBJ1-2; unclear D gene. V lost 6 bases to trimming and J lost 1 base, with 13 bases between them. Germline CDR1 and CDR2: SGHRS and YFSETQ. This CDR3 has 14 amino acids. DNA of the CDR3: TGCGCCAGCACCCCAGTGGACGGTAACTATGGCTACACCTTC. Translated, it gives CASTPVDGNYGYTF.

The gene calls are TRBV28 and TRBJ1-1; D possibly corresponds to TRBD1 (5 bases). This CDR3 has 18 residues. Per the germline V gene, CDR1 is MDHEN and CDR2 is SYDVKM. Deletions cut 2 bases from V and 5 bases from J, with 24 bases between. The CDR3: CASSLSSLRGGRGTEAFF. The CDR3 nucleotides are TGTGCCAGCAGTTTAAGTTCCCTCCGGGGGGGTAGGGGAACTGAAGCTTTCTTT.

The chain uses TRBV10-3 and TRBJ1-2; 8 nucleotides agree with TRBD1. The CDR3 length is 15 residues. The germline gives CDR1 ENHRY, CDR2 SYGVKD. V gave up 6 bases and J gave up 3 bases; unmatched junction bases: 9. CDR3: CAIRQDREPDYGYTF. The DNA of the CDR3 is TGTGCCATCAGGCAGGACAGGGAACCGGACTATGGCTACACCTTC.

The chain is built from TRBV7-2 and TRBJ1-2; D is unclear. The V gene's germline CDR1 is SGHTA and CDR2 FQGNSA. This CDR3 is built from 10 residues. V lost 6 bases, J lost 7 bases, and 6 bases lay in between. For the CDR3, the DNA is TGTGCCAGCAGAGACGGTGGCTACACCTTC. Its protein is CASRDGGYTF.

The chain joins TRBV15 to TRBJ2-2; 8 bases are shared with TRBD2. V shed 4 bases and J 4 bases; nucleotides not matched to a gene: 2. The CDR3 consists of 14 residues. CDR1 and CDR2 from the germline V gene are LNHNV and YYDKDF (reference sequence). The CDR3 DNA reads TGTGCCACCAGCATGGGGACTAGCACCGGGGAGCTGTTTTTT. Its protein product is CATSMGTSTGELFF.

This clone was seen just once. The V and J genes are TRBV5-1 and TRBJ2-1; 7 nucleotides align to TRBD1. Looked up from germline, CDR1 is SGHRS and CDR2 is YFSETQ. V shed 3 bases and J 1 base; nucleotides not matched to a gene: 10. The CDR3 totals 17 residues. The CDR3 region has the DNA TGCGCCAGCAGCTGGGAGACAGGGTTAGGGTCCTACAATGAGCAGTTCTTC. It is translated as CASSWETGLGSYNEQFF.

The chain links TRBV4-1 to TRBJ1-2, with 8 nucleotides matching TRBD1. The CDR3 length is 14 residues. V trimming: 1 base; J trimming: 6 bases; junction bases outside the gene matches: 4. Germline V gene sequence: CDR1 MGHRA, CDR2 YSYEKL. The CDR3: CASSQVRTGNGYTF. In nucleotides, the CDR3 is TGCGCCAGCAGCCAAGTAAGGACAGGGAATGGCTACACCTTC.

This chain connects TRBV28 to TRBJ2-7, with D hard to call. Germline CDR1 reads MDHEN; CDR2 reads SYDVKM. The length of the CDR3 is 15 residues. With 3 bases removed from V and 2 bases from J, the gap between germline ends came to 14 bases. CDR3 coding DNA: TGTGCCAGCAGTTTTCCGGTCGGTCTTACCTACGAGCAGTACTTC. Encoded protein: CASSFPVGLTYEQYF.

V and J are TRBV19 and TRBJ1-2; 11 positions match TRBD1. This CDR3 has 14 residues. The trim removed 5 bases at V and 8 bases at J, leaving 7 bases unmatched. In germline, CDR1 is LNHDA, CDR2 SQIVND (reference sequence). DNA for the CDR3: TGTGCCAGTAGTCTAACGGGACAGGGGGGAGGCTACACCTTC. Translation: CASSLTGQGGGYTF.

The V gene is TRBV28, the J gene TRBJ2-1, with D tentatively TRBD2 (6 bases). V was shortened by 6 bases and J by 4 bases, with 10 bases between the two germline ends. The CDR3 extends over 13 amino acids. Germline V gives CDR1 MDHEN, CDR2 SYDVKM. Written as DNA, the CDR3 is TGTGCCAGCAGCCGGGGACTTTACAATGAGCAGTTCTTC. Its protein is CASSRGLYNEQFF.

This sequence joins TRBV30 and TRBJ2-7, with TRBD2 identical over 9 bases. V was pared by 1 base and J by 3 bases, with 7 bases of the junction left unmatched. CDR1 and CDR2 (germline): GTSNPN, SVGIG (reference sequence). The CDR3 totals 15 residues. The CDR3 bases are TGTGCCTGGAGTGCGGGTAATAGCGGGGGCTACGAGCAGTACTTC. Translating gives CAWSAGNSGGYEQYF. Filled out from reference TRBV30 and TRBJ2-7, the complete variable domain reads SQTIHQWPATLVQPVGSPLSLECTVEGTSNPNLYWYRQAAGRGLQLLFYSVGIGQISSEVPQNLSASRPQDRQFILSSKKLLLSDSGFYLCAWSAGNSGGYEQYFGPGTRLTVT.

The chain is built from TRBV6-6 and TRBJ2-5; 9 bases are shared with TRBD2. The CDR3 loop spans 15 amino acids. CDR1 is MNHNY and CDR2 is SVGAGI in the germline V gene (reference sequence). Unmatched junction bases numbered 2, after V lost 0 bases and J lost 3 bases. The CDR3 region is CASSYSKRGEETQYF. CDR3 in DNA: TGTGCCAGCAGTTACTCCAAGCGGGGGGAAGAGACCCAGTACTTC.

Only one count was recorded for this clone. The rearrangement uses TRBV4-3 and TRBJ2-2, with 12 positions matching TRBD2. Germline V CDR1 and CDR2: LGHNA, YSLEER. Unmatched junction bases numbered 9, after V lost 0 bases and J lost 7 bases. This CDR3 comprises 18 residues. CDR3 in amino acids: CASSQDLAGGAESGELFF. The CDR3 bases are TGCGCCAGCAGCCAAGATCTAGCGGGGGGGGCAGAGAGCGGGGAGCTGTTTTTT.

The CDR3 bases are TGCGCCAGCAGCCAACACTTTGGGGGGACAGCGAGCAATGAGCAGTTCTTC. It codes for CASSQHFGGTASNEQFF. The V and J genes are TRBV4-1 and TRBJ2-1, with D perhaps matching TRBD1 (7 bases). The V gene's germline CDR1 is MGHRA and CDR2 YSYEKL. The CDR3 sequence is 17 residues long. The V end lost 2 bases, the J end lost 6 bases, and 20 bases lay between the germline ends.

The chain couples TRBV4-3 to TRBJ1-4; the D is unclear. The CDR3 is 15 amino acids. Per the germline V gene, CDR1 is LGHNA and CDR2 is YSLEER. The ends were cut back, 4 bases at V and 4 bases at J, with 13 bases in the middle. CDR3: CASSLGLRYNEKLFF. The DNA of the CDR3 is TGCGCCAGCAGCCTCGGTCTCCGATATAATGAAAAACTGTTTTTT.

The V call is TRBV7-9, the J call TRBJ2-1; D remains ambiguous. Germline V gene sequence: CDR1 SEHNR, CDR2 FQNEAQ (reference sequence). CDR3 length: 12 amino acids. The ends were cut back, 0 bases at V and 4 bases at J, with 1 base in the middle. The CDR3 nucleotides are TGTGCCAGCAGCTTAGCATACAATGAGCAGTTCTTC. Amino acids: CASSLAYNEQFF.

This clone was seen a single time. The rearrangement links TRBV7-2 to TRBJ2-7; perhaps D is TRBD1 or TRBD2 (6 bases each). The CDR3 is 14 amino acids. V lost 1 base to trimming and J lost 3 bases, with 10 bases between them. CDR1 SGHTA and CDR2 FQGNSA come from the germline V gene. The CDR3 here is CASSLGGTHYEQYF. The CDR3, as DNA: TGTGCCAGCAGCTTAGGCGGGACACACTACGAGCAGTACTTC.

The rearrangement uses TRBV2 and TRBJ1-2, with 11 bases aligning to TRBD1. This CDR3 spans 13 amino acids. CDR1 is SNHLY, CDR2 FYNNEI, per germline. Trimming at V came to 8 bases and at J to 4 bases, leaving 3 bases not matched to a gene. CDR3 loop: CASGTGGTYGYTF. CDR3 in DNA: TGTGCCAGCGGGACAGGGGGGACCTATGGCTACACCTTC.

The genes are TRBV5-5 and TRBJ2-7, with TRBD1 identical over 11 bases. Per the germline V gene, CDR1 is SGHKS and CDR2 is YYEKEE (reference sequence). The junction had 4 bases not matched to a gene; V was cut back by 4 bases and J by 4 bases. The CDR3 is 14 amino acids. The CDR3 DNA is TGTGCCAGCAGCGGGACAGGGGGTCAGTACGAGCAGTACTTC. Translated: CASSGTGGQYEQYF.